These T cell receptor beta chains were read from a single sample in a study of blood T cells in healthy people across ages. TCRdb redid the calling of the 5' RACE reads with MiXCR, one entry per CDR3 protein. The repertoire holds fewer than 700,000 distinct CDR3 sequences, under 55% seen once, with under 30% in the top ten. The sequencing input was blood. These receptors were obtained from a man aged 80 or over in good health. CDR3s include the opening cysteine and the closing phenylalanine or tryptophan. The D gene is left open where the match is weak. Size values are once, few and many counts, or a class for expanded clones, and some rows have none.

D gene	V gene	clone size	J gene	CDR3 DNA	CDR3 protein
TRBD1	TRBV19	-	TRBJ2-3	TGTGCCAGTAGTTTTCCGGGACAGGTTCTGGTTACGCAGTATTTT	CASSFPGQVLVTQYF
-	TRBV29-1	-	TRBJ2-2	TGCAGCGTCGGAGCACCCGGGGAGCTGTTTTTT	CSVGAPGELFF
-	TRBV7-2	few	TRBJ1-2	TGTGCCAGCAGTCCATTCGGTGGGAACTATGGCTACACCTTC	CASSPFGGNYGYTF
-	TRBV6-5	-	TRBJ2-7	TGTGCCAGCAGTTCAGGAGGACACCGGGAGCAGTACTTC	CASSSGGHREQYF
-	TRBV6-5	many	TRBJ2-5	TGTGCCAGCAGTTCCGGACCCTCGAGGCCCCAGTACTTC	CASSSGPSRPQYF
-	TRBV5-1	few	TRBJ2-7	TGCGCCAGCAGCTTGGGGGCAGGGGGGACCTACAATGAGCAGTACTTC	CASSLGAGGTYNEQYF
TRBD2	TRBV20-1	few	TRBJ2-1	TGCAGTGCTAGGGGCGGGGGCTCCTACAATGAGCAGTTCTTC	CSARGGGSYNEQFF
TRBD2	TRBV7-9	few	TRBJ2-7	TGTGCCAGCATGAGGTCGCGGGAGGGCTACAATGAGCAGTACTTC	CASMRSREGYNEQYF
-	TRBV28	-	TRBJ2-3	TGTGCCAGCAGCGCTGGGGGCGCCGCGCGGGATACGCAGTATTTT	CASSAGGAARDTQYF
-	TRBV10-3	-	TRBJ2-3	TGTGCCATCAGTGAGTCGGTCGTGGGGAGAGGAGGAGATACGCAGTATTTT	CAISESVVGRGGDTQYF
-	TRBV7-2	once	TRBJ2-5	TGTGCCAGCAGCTCAATCAAAGAGACCCAGTACTTC	CASSSIKETQYF
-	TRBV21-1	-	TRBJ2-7	TGTGCCAGCAGCAAAGCCAGGCGTTTATCGGGGGCAGAACCATCCTACGAGCAGTACTTC	CASSKARRLSGAEPSYEQYF
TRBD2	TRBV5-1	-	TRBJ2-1	TGCGCCAGCAGCTCGAGCGGGGGGGGCTACACTGAGCAGTTCTTC	CASSSSGGGYTEQFF
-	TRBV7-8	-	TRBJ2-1	TGTGCCAGCAGCTTAGTTGCGGACCCCCCCAATGAGCAGTTCTTC	CASSLVADPPNEQFF